The rows below give T cell receptor beta chains drawn from one sample of a study of human T cells and chemical hapten exposure. One entry per CDR3 protein results from TCRdb running MiXCR on the RACE reads. The data contain approximately 350,000 distinct CDR3 sequences, roughly 6% of them seen just once; the ten biggest clones take up approximately 5.4%. Sample: whole blood, taken in connection with sensitization to the hapten diphenylcyclopropenone (DPC). These receptors were obtained from a woman under 30 with alopecia areata. Some clones in this sample may be carry-over from other donors' samples. Both conserved end residues are part of each CDR3. A D gene is named only where the DNA matches it firmly.

TRBJ2-1,.,TRBV6-2/TRBV6-3,CASDRGTNYNEQFF
TRBJ2-1,.,TRBV24-1,CATSALREQFF
TRBJ2-1,.,TRBV14,CASSQATLYNEQFF
TRBJ2-1,TRBD1,TRBV4-2,CASSRRQGDSYNEQFF
TRBJ2-4,.,TRBV28,CASSLSPEGNIQYF
TRBJ2-7,TRBD1,TRBV29-1,CSVAGQESYEQYF
TRBJ1-1,.,TRBV7-9,CASSLRPGAFF
TRBJ1-5,.,TRBV4-3,CASSQEYTGGILGPQHF
TRBJ1-1,.,TRBV7-9,CASSQTSTEAFF
TRBJ2-7,.,TRBV3-1,CASSRDAQYEQYF
TRBJ1-4,.,TRBV12-3/TRBV12-4,CASSFQGYEKLFF
TRBJ2-2,.,TRBV18,CASSPLSTGELFF
TRBJ2-2,TRBD2,TRBV27,CASTSGANTGELFF
TRBJ2-7,TRBD1,TRBV29-1,CSVEFRDRGYEQYF
TRBJ2-3,.,TRBV7-2,CASSLDPSERGQYF
TRBJ1-1,.,TRBV6-5,CASSYSTAAPEAFF
TRBJ2-2,.,TRBV24-1,CATRITGELFF
TRBJ1-5,.,TRBV4-1,CASSQEGRSNQPQHF
TRBJ1-6,.,TRBV5-6,CASSETGVLSSYNSPLHF
TRBJ1-2,TRBD1,TRBV20-1,CSASGTGQRYGYTF
TRBJ2-4,TRBD1,TRBV5-1,CASSATGTAAKNIQYF
TRBJ1-6,.,TRBV6-6,CASSFRPGSYNSPLHF
TRBJ1-1,TRBD1,TRBV9,CASSDRQGVNTEAFF
TRBJ1-1,.,TRBV18,CASSPLEQNTEAFF
TRBJ2-3,.,TRBV12-3/TRBV12-4,CASSLGNGNAGPATDTQYF
TRBJ2-7,TRBD1,TRBV12-3/TRBV12-4,CASSYDRGLAYEQYF
TRBJ1-1,TRBD1,TRBV7-8,CASSLGVEFGDSEAFF
TRBJ1-4,TRBD1,TRBV20-1,CTKGQRNEKLFF
TRBJ1-4,.,TRBV12-3/TRBV12-4,CASSFQARSEKLFF
TRBJ2-7,.,TRBV4-3,CASSQDRRTETSYEQYF
TRBJ2-3,TRBD2,TRBV28,CASSPQRGLNTDTQYF
TRBJ2-3,.,TRBV4-2,CASSQDPAEEDTQYF
TRBJ1-5,.,TRBV7-2,CASSLDSGPQHF
TRBJ1-2,.,TRBV7-9,CAIFPMAPGGYGYTF
TRBJ1-1,.,TRBV6-2/TRBV6-3,CASRTFPLNTEAFF
TRBJ1-2,.,TRBV7-9,CASSLARGGHYGYTF
TRBJ1-2,TRBD1,TRBV18,CASSPTQGKKEGYTF
TRBJ2-6,TRBD1,TRBV6-1,CASSLRGQGAAGANVLTF
TRBJ1-2,.,TRBV7-9,CASSWEGGRDDGYTF
TRBJ2-1,.,TRBV11-3,CASSPPTGRYNEQFF
TRBJ1-2,.,TRBV20-1,CSADQVTDSNYGYTF
TRBJ2-1,TRBD1,TRBV29-1,CSVDRGPDEQFF
TRBJ1-5,.,TRBV20-1,CSARDAGAVSNQPQHF
TRBJ2-2,.,TRBV10-3,CAISESDMKEGTGELFF
TRBJ2-7,.,TRBV10-3,CAISDTGIPYEQYF
TRBJ1-6,.,TRBV7-3,CASSLTNIGFPLHF
TRBJ2-3,TRBD2,TRBV4-2,CASSQRLAGGPTDTQYF
TRBJ2-3,.,TRBV4-1,CASSHIIRRQNTDTQYF
TRBJ1-2,.,TRBV15,CATSRDVGANYGYTF
TRBJ1-1,.,TRBV24-1,CATSDPGTEAFF
TRBJ2-2,.,TRBV7-9,CASSLDAIGELFF
TRBJ2-7,TRBD1,TRBV5-1,CASSSVGGTGESEQYF
TRBJ2-3,.,TRBV6-5,CASSYSLWAGFSTDTQYF
TRBJ2-7,.,TRBV4-3,CASSLTIGAYEQYF
TRBJ1-6,.,TRBV10-3,CAIRDGRNNSPLHF
TRBJ2-5,.,TRBV10-3,CAYPSPPGEKSLETQYF
TRBJ2-4,.,TRBV18,CASSPDGQTKNIQYF
TRBJ1-4,TRBD1,TRBV7-8,CASSVDRGQGGEKLFF
TRBJ1-1,.,TRBV6-5,CASSSYEVGTEAFF
TRBJ2-3,.,TRBV5-1,CASRSGVDTQYF